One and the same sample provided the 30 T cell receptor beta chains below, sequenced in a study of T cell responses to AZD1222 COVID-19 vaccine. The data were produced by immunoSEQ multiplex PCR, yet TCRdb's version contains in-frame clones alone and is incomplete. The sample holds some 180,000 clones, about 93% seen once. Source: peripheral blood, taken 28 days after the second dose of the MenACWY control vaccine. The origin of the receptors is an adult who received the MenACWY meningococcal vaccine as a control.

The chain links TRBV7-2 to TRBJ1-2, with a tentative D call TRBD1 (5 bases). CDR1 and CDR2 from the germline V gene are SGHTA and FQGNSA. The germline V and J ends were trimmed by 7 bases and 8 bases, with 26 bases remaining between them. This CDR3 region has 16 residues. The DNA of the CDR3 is TGTGCCAGCACCTCCCTGGGGGGGGTGACAGTGGAGGGCTACACCTTC. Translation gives CASTSLGGVTVEGYTF.

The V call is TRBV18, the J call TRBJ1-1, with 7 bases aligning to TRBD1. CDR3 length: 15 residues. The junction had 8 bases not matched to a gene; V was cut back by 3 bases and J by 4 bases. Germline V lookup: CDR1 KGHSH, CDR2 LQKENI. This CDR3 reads CASSPPNRGGTEAFF. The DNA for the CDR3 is TGTGCCAGCTCACCTCCTAACAGGGGTGGCACTGAAGCTTTCTTT. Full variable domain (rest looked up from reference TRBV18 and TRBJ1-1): NAGVMQNPRHLVRRRGQEARLRCSPMKGHSHVYWYRQLPEEGLKFMVYLQKENIIDESGMPKERFSAEFPKEGPSILRIQQVVRGDSAAYFCASSPPNRGGTEAFFGQGTRLTVV.

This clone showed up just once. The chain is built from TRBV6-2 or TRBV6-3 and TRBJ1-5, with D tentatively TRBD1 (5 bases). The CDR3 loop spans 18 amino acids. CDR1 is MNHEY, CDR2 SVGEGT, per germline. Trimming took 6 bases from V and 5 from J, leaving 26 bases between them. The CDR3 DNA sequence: TGTGCCAGCAGCCGGCGGGGACCAACGGTTGGGGCGGATCAGCCCCAGCATTTT. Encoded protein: CASSRRGPTVGADQPQHF.

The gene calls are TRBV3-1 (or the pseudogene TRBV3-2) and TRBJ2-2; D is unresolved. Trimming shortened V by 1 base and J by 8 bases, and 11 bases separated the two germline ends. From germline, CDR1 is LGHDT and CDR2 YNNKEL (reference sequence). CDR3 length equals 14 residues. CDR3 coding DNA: TGTGCCAGCAGCCAAGTAAGGGCCTGGGGGGAGCTGTTTTTT. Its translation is CASSQVRAWGELFF.

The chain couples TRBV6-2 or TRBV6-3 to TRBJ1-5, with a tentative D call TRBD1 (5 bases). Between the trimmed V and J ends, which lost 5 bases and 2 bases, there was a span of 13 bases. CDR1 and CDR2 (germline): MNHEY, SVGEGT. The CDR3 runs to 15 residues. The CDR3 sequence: CASSRPWDGNQPQHF. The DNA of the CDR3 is TGTGCCAGCAGTAGACCGTGGGACGGCAATCAGCCCCAGCATTTT.

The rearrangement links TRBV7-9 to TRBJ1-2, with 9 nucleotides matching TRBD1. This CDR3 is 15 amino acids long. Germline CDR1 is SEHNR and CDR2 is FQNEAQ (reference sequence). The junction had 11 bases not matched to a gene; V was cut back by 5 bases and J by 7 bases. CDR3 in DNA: TGTGCCAGCAGCCTCTCACAGGGGGCGCGTAGTGGCTACACCTTC. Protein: CASSLSQGARSGYTF.

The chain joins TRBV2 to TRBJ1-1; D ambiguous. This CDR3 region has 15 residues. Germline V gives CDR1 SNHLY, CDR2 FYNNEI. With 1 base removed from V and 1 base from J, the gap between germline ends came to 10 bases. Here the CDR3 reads CASSEVLRRNTEAFF. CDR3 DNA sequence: TGTGCCAGCAGTGAAGTTTTGAGGAGGAACACTGAAGCTTTCTTT.

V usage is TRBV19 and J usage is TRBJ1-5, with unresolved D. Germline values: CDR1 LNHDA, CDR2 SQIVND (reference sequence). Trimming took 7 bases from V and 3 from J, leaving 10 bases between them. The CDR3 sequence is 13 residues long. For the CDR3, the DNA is TGTGCCAGTAATAGGGCAGACAATCAGCCCCAGCATTTT. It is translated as CASNRADNQPQHF.

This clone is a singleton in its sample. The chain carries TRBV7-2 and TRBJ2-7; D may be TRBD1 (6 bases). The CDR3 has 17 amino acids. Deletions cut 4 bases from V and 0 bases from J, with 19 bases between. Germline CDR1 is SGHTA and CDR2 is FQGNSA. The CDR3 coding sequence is TGTGCCAGCAGCTCTAAAAATGGGGGCCCCAGCTCCTACGAGCAGTACTTC. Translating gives CASSSKNGGPSSYEQYF.

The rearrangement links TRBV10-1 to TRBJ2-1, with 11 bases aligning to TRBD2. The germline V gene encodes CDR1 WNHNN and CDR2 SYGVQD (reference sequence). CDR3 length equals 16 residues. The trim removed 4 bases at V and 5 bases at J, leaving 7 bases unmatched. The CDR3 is CASSARLAGKNNEQFF. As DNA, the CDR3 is TGCGCCAGCAGTGCTAGACTAGCGGGGAAAAACAATGAGCAGTTCTTC.

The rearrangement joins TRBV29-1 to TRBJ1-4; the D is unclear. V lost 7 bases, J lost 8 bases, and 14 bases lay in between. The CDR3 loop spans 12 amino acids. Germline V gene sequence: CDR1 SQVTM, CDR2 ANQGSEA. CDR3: CSAGERVEKLFF. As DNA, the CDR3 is TGCAGCGCTGGGGAGAGGGTCGAAAAACTGTTTTTT.

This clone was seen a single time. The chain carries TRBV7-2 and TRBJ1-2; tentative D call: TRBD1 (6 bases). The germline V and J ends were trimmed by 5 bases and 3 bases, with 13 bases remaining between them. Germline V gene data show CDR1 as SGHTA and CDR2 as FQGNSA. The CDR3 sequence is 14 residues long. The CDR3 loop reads CASSPRTVDYGYTF. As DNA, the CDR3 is TGTGCCAGCAGCCCTCGGACAGTAGACTATGGCTACACCTTC.

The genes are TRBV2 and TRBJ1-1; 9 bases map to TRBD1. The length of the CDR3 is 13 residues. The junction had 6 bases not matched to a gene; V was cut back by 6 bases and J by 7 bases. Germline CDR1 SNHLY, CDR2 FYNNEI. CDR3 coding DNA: TGTGCCAGCAGGTTACAGGGGGCTGGTGAAGCTTTCTTT. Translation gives CASRLQGAGEAFF.

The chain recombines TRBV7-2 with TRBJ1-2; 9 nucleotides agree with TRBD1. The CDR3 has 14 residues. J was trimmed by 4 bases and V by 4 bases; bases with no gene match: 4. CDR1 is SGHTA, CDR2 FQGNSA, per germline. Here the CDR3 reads CASSSDRGPYGYTF. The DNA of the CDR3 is TGTGCCAGCAGCTCGGACAGGGGACCCTATGGCTACACCTTC.

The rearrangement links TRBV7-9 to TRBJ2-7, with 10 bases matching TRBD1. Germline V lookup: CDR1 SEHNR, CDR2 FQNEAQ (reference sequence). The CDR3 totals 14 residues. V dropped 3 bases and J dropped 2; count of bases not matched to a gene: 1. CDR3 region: CASSLGTGAYEQYF. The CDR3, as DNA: TGTGCCAGCAGCTTGGGGACAGGGGCCTACGAGCAGTACTTC.

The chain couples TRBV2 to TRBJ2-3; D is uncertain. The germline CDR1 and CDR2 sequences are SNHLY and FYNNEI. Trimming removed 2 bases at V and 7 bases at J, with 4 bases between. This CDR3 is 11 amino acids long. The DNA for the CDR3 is TGTGCCAGCAGTGAACTTTATACGCAGTATTTT. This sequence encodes CASSELYTQYF.

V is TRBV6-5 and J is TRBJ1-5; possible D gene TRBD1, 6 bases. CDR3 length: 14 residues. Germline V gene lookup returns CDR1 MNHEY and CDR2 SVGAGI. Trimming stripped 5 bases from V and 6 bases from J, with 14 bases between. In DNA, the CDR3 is TGTGCCAGCAGTATGGGCGAGGGGGTTCAGCCCCAGCATTTT. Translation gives CASSMGEGVQPQHF.

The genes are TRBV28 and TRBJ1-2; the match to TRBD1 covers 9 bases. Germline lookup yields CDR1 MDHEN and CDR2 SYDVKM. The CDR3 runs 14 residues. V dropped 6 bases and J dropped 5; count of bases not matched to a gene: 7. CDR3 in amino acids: CASRTGGGKYGYTF. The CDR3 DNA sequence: TGTGCCAGCAGAACAGGGGGCGGAAAATATGGCTACACCTTC.

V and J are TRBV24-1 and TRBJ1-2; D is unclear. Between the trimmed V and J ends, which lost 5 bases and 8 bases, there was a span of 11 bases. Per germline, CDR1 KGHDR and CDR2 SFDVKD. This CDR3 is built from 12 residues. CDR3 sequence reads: CATSGGLGGYTF. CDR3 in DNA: TGTGCCACCAGTGGCGGGTTAGGAGGCTACACCTTC.

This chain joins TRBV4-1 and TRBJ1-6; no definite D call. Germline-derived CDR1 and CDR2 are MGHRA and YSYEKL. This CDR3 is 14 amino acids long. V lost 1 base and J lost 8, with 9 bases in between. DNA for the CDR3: TGCGCCAGCAGCCAAGCTTCAGGTTATTCACCCCTCCACTTT. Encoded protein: CASSQASGYSPLHF.

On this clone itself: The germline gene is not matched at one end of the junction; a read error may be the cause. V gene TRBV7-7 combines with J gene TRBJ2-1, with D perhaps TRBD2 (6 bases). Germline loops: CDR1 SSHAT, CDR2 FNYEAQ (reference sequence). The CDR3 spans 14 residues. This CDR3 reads CASSSRGSGFEQFF. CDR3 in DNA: TGTGCTAGCAGCTCCCGGGGTAGCGGTTTTGAGCAGTTCTTC.

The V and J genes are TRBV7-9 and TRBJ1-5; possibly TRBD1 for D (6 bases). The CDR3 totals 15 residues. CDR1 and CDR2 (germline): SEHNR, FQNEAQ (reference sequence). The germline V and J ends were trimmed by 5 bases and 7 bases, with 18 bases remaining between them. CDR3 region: CASSIGTPTTQPQHF. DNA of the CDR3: TGTGCCAGCAGCATCGGGACACCTACTACACAGCCCCAGCATTTT.

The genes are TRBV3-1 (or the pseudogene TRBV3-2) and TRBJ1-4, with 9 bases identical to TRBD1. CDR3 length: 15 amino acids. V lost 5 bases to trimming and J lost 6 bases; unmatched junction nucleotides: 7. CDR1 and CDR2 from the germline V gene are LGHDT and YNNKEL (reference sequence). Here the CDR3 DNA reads TGTGCCAGCAGCGGTACAGGGGGCATATATGAAAAACTGTTTTTT. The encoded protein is CASSGTGGIYEKLFF.

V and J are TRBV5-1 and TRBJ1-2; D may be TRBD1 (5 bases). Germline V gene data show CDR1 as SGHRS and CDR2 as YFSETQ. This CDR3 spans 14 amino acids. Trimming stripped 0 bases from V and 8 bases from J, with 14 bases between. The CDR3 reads CASSLDGGWLGYTF. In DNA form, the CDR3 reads TGCGCCAGCAGCTTGGATGGGGGGTGGCTCGGCTACACCTTC.

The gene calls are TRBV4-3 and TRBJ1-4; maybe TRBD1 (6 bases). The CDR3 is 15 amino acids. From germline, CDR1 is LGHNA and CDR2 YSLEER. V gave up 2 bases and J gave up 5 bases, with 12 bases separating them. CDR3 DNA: TGCGCCAGCAGCCAAAATCTGGGGGGCAATGAAAAACTGTTTTTT. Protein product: CASSQNLGGNEKLFF.

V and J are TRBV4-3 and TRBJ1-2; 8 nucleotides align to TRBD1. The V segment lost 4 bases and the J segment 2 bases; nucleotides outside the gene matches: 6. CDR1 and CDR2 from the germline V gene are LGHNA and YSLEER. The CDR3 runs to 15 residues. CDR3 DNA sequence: TGCGCCAGCAGCCCAGACACAGGGGGGAACTATGGCTACACCTTC. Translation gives CASSPDTGGNYGYTF.

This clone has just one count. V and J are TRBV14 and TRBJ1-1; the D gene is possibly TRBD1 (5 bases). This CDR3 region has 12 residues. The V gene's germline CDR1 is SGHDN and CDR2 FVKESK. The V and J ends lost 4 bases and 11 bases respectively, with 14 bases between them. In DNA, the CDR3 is TGTGCCAGCAGCCGTTATGGGGCGGGGGCTTTCTTT. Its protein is CASSRYGAGAFF.

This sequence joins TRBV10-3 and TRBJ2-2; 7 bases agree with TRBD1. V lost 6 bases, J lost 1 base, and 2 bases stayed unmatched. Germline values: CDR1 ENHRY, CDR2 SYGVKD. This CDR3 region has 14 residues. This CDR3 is CAISGQVNTGELFF. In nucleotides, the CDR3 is TGTGCCATCAGCGGACAGGTGAACACCGGGGAGCTGTTTTTT.

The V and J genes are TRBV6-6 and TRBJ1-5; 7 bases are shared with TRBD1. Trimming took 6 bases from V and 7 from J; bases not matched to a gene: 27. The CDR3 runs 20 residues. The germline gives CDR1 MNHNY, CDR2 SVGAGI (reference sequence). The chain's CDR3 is CASSPPDRVIAYDWKQPQHF. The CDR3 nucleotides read TGTGCCAGCAGCCCCCCCGACAGGGTAATAGCTTACGACTGGAAACAGCCCCAGCATTTT.

CDR3 DNA sequence: TGCAGTGCTAGAGGGGAGTACGAGCAGTACTTC. As protein: CSARGEYEQYF. V and J are TRBV20-1 and TRBJ2-7; a possible D gene is TRBD2 (5 bases). The V gene lost 1 base and the J gene lost 4 bases, with 5 bases spanning the gap. CDR1 DFQATT and CDR2 SNEGSKA come from the germline V gene (reference sequence). The CDR3 has 11 residues.